These T cell receptor beta chains were read from a single sample in a study of blood T cell repertoires in COVID-19. Sequencing used immunoSEQ multiplex PCR; TCRdb keeps in-frame clones, though not all of them. The sample has under 200,000 clones, about 85% seen once. Sequencing was done on a sample of peripheral blood. The origin of the receptors is a man between 60 and 75 years old with active or convalescent COVID-19. CDR3s include the opening cysteine and the closing phenylalanine or tryptophan. A D gene is named only where the DNA matches it firmly.

J,D,V,CDR3
TRBJ1-2,TRBD1,TRBV4-1,CASSSQGAYGYTF
TRBJ1-1,TRBD1,TRBV5-1,CATSQYGTGLMNTEAFF
TRBJ1-1,.,TRBV6-5,CASSYLVNTEAFF
TRBJ1-1,.,TRBV6-5,CASRITANTEAFF
TRBJ1-1,TRBD1,TRBV4-2,CASSQDGQGGAEAFF
TRBJ1-2,TRBD1,TRBV2,CASIGQGDYGYTF
TRBJ2-3,.,TRBV5-5,CASSAGPQYF
TRBJ2-4,.,TRBV5-5,CASSLVSGGWTAAKNIQYF
TRBJ1-6,TRBD1,TRBV5-1,CASSLMPGGDTYNSPLHF
TRBJ1-3,TRBD1,TRBV6-5,CASSYSTGAGNTIYF
TRBJ1-1,.,TRBV6-5,CASSANGEAFF
TRBJ1-2,.,TRBV5-4,CASSPRSAGGIYGYTF
TRBJ2-5,TRBD1,TRBV7-9,CASSLETGRETQYF
TRBJ2-3,TRBD2,TRBV11-2,CASSFYPRGLAGRTDTQYF
TRBJ1-1,.,TRBV2,CASSLSLETEAFF
TRBJ2-1,.,TRBV5-6,CASSLMGLSSYNEQFF
TRBJ2-7,TRBD1,TRBV14,CASSLAGTGYYEQYF
TRBJ2-1,TRBD2,TRBV4-1,CASSREPSGTSSYNEQFF
TRBJ1-2,TRBD1,TRBV11-1,CASSHTDRAHGYTF
TRBJ1-4,TRBD1,TRBV11-2,CASSAGQGDREKLFF
TRBJ2-7,TRBD1,TRBV2,CASSGDSEEQYF
TRBJ2-7,.,TRBV5-5,CASSLATGLAYEQYF